This TCR beta chain was obtained from a study of T cell responses to AZD1222 COVID-19 vaccine. Whole-study findings and limits: Regions left unmutated in variants are reportedly the target of nearly half of spike-specific TCRs. Among those given AZD1222, only six were seropositive at baseline. Vaccine-related CD4 TCRs covered spike, predominating at 160-218 and 743-854. Once two AZD1222 doses were given, Spike-specific TCR breadth and depth went up.

CDR1 is DFQATT, CDR2 SNEGSKA, per germline (reference sequence). The CDR3 is made up of 14 amino acids. Unmatched junction bases numbered 11, after V lost 3 bases and J lost 6 bases. This clone was observed a handful of times. Its antigen is undetermined. The method was immunoSEQ multiplex PCR; TCRdb's version includes in-frame clones alone and lacks a portion of them. This repertoire shows 65,000 to 75,000 clones, 65% to 90% found once; its top ten account for around 5%. This chain connects TRBV20-1 to TRBJ2-7; 7 bases are shared with TRBD1. The material was peripheral blood, obtained on day 0 of AZD1222 vaccination. The clonotype originates from an adult in good health. CDR3 loop: CSASDLTGLVEQYF. DNA for the CDR3: TGCAGTGCTAGTGACTTGACAGGGCTCGTCGAGCAGTACTTC.